This T cell receptor beta chain was identified in a study of blood T cell repertoires in COVID-19. This clone was seen more than once but under ten times. Individuals aged roughly 18 to 90 years were recruited from roughly 22 US areas. Each participant's cohort was designated according to participant-reported clinical history. Cohort 3 recovered donors had two negative PCRs, clearance, or symptom resolution. Produced via immunoSEQ multiplex PCR; TCRdb's table is partial and in-frame only. The data show around 300,000 clones, around 90% seen once. The CDR3 loop spans 20 amino acids. Looked up from germline, CDR1 is LGHDT and CDR2 is YNNKEL (reference sequence). The V segment lost 3 bases and the J segment 4 bases; nucleotides outside the gene matches: 19.

This TCR was sampled from a woman aged 30 to 39 who had recovered from COVID-19. The sequenced material came from PBMCs or T cells enriched from blood (not recorded which). This chain connects TRBV3-1 (or the pseudogene TRBV3-2) to TRBJ1-3; 9 bases match TRBD1. The CDR3 nucleotides are TGTGCCAGCAGCCAGGACCGGGACAGGGTAAAAAGGGTCTTCGGAAACACCATATATTTT. It is translated as CASSQDRDRVKRVFGNTIYF.